What follows are 22 T cell receptor beta chains derived from one specimen sequenced in a study of CD8 T cells in ankylosing spondylitis. Each CDR3 protein gets one entry after TCRdb re-called the 5' RACE reads with MiXCR. This sample has some 130,000 distinct CDR3 sequences; 7% to 10% occur once, and the top ten carry under 7.5%. Sequenced sample: synovial fluid, either unsorted or a sorted T cell fraction (not recorded which). These receptors were taken from a male donor with ankylosing spondylitis.

Only a few counts were recorded for this clonotype. The chain combines TRBV20-1 with TRBJ1-2; D not resolved. The CDR3 is made up of 8 amino acids. V lost 7 bases, J lost 8 bases, and 5 bases lay in between. Germline V gives CDR1 DFQATT, CDR2 SNEGSKA (reference sequence). Here the CDR3 reads CSVAGYTF. DNA for the CDR3: TGCAGTGTGGCGGGCTACACCTTC.

This clonotype was observed many times. The chain combines TRBV10-3 with TRBJ1-2; no clear D gene. The CDR3 runs 12 residues. The V gene lost 0 bases and the J gene lost 4 bases, with 3 bases spanning the gap. Germline assignment: CDR1 ENHRY and CDR2 SYGVKD. The CDR3 nucleotides read TGTGCCATCAGTGAGTCGAGCTATGGCTACACCTTC. As protein: CAISESSYGYTF.

V usage is TRBV20-1 and J usage is TRBJ2-2; TRBD1 matches at 11 bases. Germline CDR1 reads DFQATT; CDR2 reads SNEGSKA (reference sequence). The CDR3 covers 14 residues. V trimming: 6 bases; J trimming: 6 bases; junction bases outside the gene matches: 6. CDR3 loop: CSASGTGGSGELFF. The CDR3 DNA reads as TGCAGTGCCTCCGGGACAGGGGGATCCGGGGAGCTGTTTTTT.

The CDR3 protein is CASSRTGGDTYEQYF. CDR3 sequence (DNA): TGTGCCAGCAGCCGGACAGGGGGCGACACCTACGAGCAGTACTTC. V is TRBV7-9 and J is TRBJ2-7, with TRBD1 matching over 11 bases. The CDR3 extends over 15 amino acids. Trimming cost V 5 bases and J 2 bases; bases outside gene matches: 5. Germline lookup yields CDR1 SEHNR and CDR2 FQNEAQ (reference sequence).

Ten or more counts support this clonotype. The rearrangement uses TRBV5-1 and TRBJ1-2; no clear D gene. The V and J ends lost 5 bases and 8 bases respectively, with 13 bases between them. This CDR3 has 12 amino acids. Per the germline V gene, CDR1 is SGHRS and CDR2 is YFSETQ. The CDR3 protein is CASSFALDGYTF. CDR3 bases: TGCGCCAGCAGTTTCGCTTTAGACGGCTACACCTTC.

This clonotype was counted ten times or more. The chain uses TRBV29-1 and TRBJ2-7; 9 bases align to TRBD2. The V segment lost 4 bases and the J segment 2 bases; nucleotides outside the gene matches: 3. Germline CDR1 and CDR2: SQVTM and ANQGSEA. The CDR3 length is 13 residues. DNA for the CDR3: TGCAGCGTTGTAGCGGGAGTCGCCTACGAGCAGTACTTC. It translates to CSVVAGVAYEQYF.

This clonotype has a handful of counts. The rearrangement uses TRBV9 and TRBJ1-2, with D possibly being TRBD1 (5 bases). Trimming cost V 6 bases and J 0 bases, with 15 bases left between them. The germline gives CDR1 SGDLS, CDR2 YYNGEE. CDR3 length: 15 residues. This chain's CDR3 is CASTPGTVSNYGYTF. CDR3 nucleotides: TGTGCCAGCACCCCGGGGACGGTCTCTAACTATGGCTACACCTTC.

This clonotype has at least ten counts. The gene calls are TRBV12-3 or TRBV12-4 and TRBJ1-2; D remains unclear. V was shortened by 3 bases and J by 3 bases, with 11 bases between the two germline ends. CDR3 length: 14 residues. CDR3 residues: CASSLMGGDYGYTF. The CDR3 coding sequence is TGTGCCAGCAGTTTGATGGGAGGAGACTATGGCTACACCTTC.

This clonotype was found many times. The CDR3 here is CASSRKGETEAFF. The CDR3 DNA reads TGTGCCAGCAGCCGAAAGGGAGAAACTGAAGCTTTCTTT. This sequence joins TRBV7-2 and TRBJ1-1; D is uncertain. Between the trimmed V and J ends, which lost 5 bases and 5 bases, there was a span of 12 bases. The CDR3 loop spans 13 amino acids. The germline V gene encodes CDR1 SGHTA and CDR2 FQGNSA.

There are many counts of this clonotype. The V call is TRBV7-2, the J call TRBJ1-4; TRBD1 aligns across 7 bases. CDR3 length: 12 amino acids. Germline trimming cut 5 bases from V and 10 bases from J; bases unmatched to any gene: 4. Looked up from germline, CDR1 is SGHTA and CDR2 is FQGNSA. The DNA of the CDR3 is TGTGCCAGCAGCCCCCAGGGGGGAAAACTGTTTTTT. Translating it yields CASSPQGGKLFF. The full variable domain, rest sourced from reference TRBV7-2 and TRBJ1-4, is GAGVSQSPSNKVTEKGKDVELRCDPISGHTALYWYRQSLGQGLEFLIYFQGNSAPDKSGLPSDRFSAERTGGSVSTLTIQRTQQEDSAVYLCASSPQGGKLFFGSGTQLSVL.

V usage is TRBV6-1 and J usage is TRBJ2-2; possible D gene TRBD2, 6 bases. The CDR3 extends over 14 amino acids. Germline lookup yields CDR1 MNHNS and CDR2 SASEGT. The V end lost 5 bases, the J end lost 0 bases, and 7 bases lay between the germline ends. The CDR3 DNA is TGTGCCAGCAGTCTAGCGCCGAACACCGGGGAGCTGTTTTTT. Translation: CASSLAPNTGELFF.

This clonotype showed up many times. This sequence joins TRBV29-1 and TRBJ2-3, with 10 bases that match TRBD2. CDR3 length: 13 amino acids. Losses at the gene ends were 5 bases for V and 7 bases for J; bases not matched to a gene: 6. Germline values: CDR1 SQVTM, CDR2 ANQGSEA. CDR3 sequence: CSVRSGGAHTQYF. CDR3 nucleotides: TGCAGCGTTAGGAGCGGGGGGGCCCATACGCAGTATTTT.

This clonotype came up many times. The J gene is TRBJ2-3, the V gene TRBV7-8; 7 positions agree with TRBD2. With V trimmed by 5 bases and J by 5 bases, 1 base remained unmatched. CDR1 and CDR2 (germline): SGHVS, FQNEAQ. The CDR3 consists of 12 residues. This CDR3 is CASSPGGDTQYF. CDR3 nucleotide sequence: TGTGCCAGCAGCCCGGGAGGAGATACGCAGTATTTT.

The chain uses TRBV20-1 and TRBJ2-1; D is possibly TRBD2 (6 bases). This CDR3 spans 13 amino acids. Germline V gene sequence: CDR1 DFQATT, CDR2 SNEGSKA (reference sequence). V lost 6 bases and J 5 bases, leaving 14 bases between the germline ends. The CDR3 DNA reads as TGCAGTGCCCGAGGGACTCGCCACAATGAGCAGTTCTTC. Residues: CSARGTRHNEQFF.

This clonotype was detected a few times. The gene calls are TRBV14 and TRBJ1-2; D not resolved. The V end was cut by 5 bases, the J end by 10 bases, with 14 bases between. The germline CDR1 and CDR2 sequences are SGHDN and FVKESK. This CDR3 comprises 12 residues. As DNA, the CDR3 is TGTGCCAGCAGCGATACTGACATTTTCTACACCTTC. Amino acids: CASSDTDIFYTF. Full variable domain (rest looked up from reference TRBV14 and TRBJ1-2): EAGVTQFPSHSVIEKGQTVTLRCDPISGHDNLYWYRRVMGKEIKFLLHFVKESKQDESGMPNNRFLAERTGGTYSTLKVQPAELEDSGVYFCASSDTDIFYTFGSGTRLTVV.

The chain has TRBV9 and TRBJ2-2; the D is unclear. The CDR3 sequence is 14 residues long. Germline V gene lookup returns CDR1 SGDLS and CDR2 YYNGEE. V lost 2 bases and J lost 8, with 13 bases in between. DNA for the CDR3: TGTGCCAGCAGCGTCCCACCAAAGGCAGGGGAGCTGTTTTTT. It codes for CASSVPPKAGELFF.

Many counts were recorded for this clonotype. The CDR3 here is CASKSNRGWGGEQFF. In DNA form, the CDR3 reads TGCGCCAGCAAGTCGAACAGGGGCTGGGGGGGTGAGCAGTTCTTC. The V and J genes are TRBV4-3 and TRBJ2-1; perhaps D is TRBD1 or TRBD2 (7 bases each). CDR1 LGHNA and CDR2 YSLEER come from the germline V gene. There are 15 residues in the CDR3. The V end was cut by 7 bases, the J end by 9 bases, with 22 bases between.

This clonotype was detected many times. This rearrangement joins TRBV20-1 to TRBJ1-5; weak D call: TRBD1 (6 bases). The CDR3 extends over 11 amino acids. Germline assignment: CDR1 DFQATT and CDR2 SNEGSKA (reference sequence). Trimming stripped 6 bases from V and 4 bases from J, with 7 bases between. CDR3 residues: CSAQGNQPQHF. CDR3 bases: TGCAGTGCGCAGGGGAATCAGCCCCAGCATTTT.

The V call is TRBV5-1, the J call TRBJ2-1; 9 nucleotides line up with TRBD1. Germline trimming cut 3 bases from V and 6 bases from J; bases unmatched to any gene: 7. The CDR3 is 15 amino acids. Germline CDR1 SGHRS, CDR2 YFSETQ. The CDR3 spells CASSSRTGAGNEQFF. The CDR3 DNA is TGCGCCAGCAGCTCCCGGACAGGGGCGGGCAATGAGCAGTTCTTC. Based on the CDR3 plus reference TRBV5-1 and TRBJ2-1, the full variable domain is KAGVTQTPRYLIKTRGQQVTLSCSPISGHRSVSWYQQTPGQGLQFLFEYFSETQRNKGNFPGRFSGRQFSNSRSEMNVSTLELGDSALYLCASSSRTGAGNEQFFGPGTRLTVL.

This clonotype has only a few counts. The chain employs TRBV5-1 and TRBJ2-5, with 7 bases matching TRBD1. Germline-derived CDR1 and CDR2 are SGHRS and YFSETQ. This CDR3 has 15 amino acids. V dropped 4 bases and J dropped 3; count of bases not matched to a gene: 9. In nucleotides, the CDR3 is TGCGCCAGCAGCATTCTGACAGGGCCTGAAGAGACCCAGTACTTC. As protein: CASSILTGPEETQYF.

This chain's CDR3 is CASASRVYEQYF. The CDR3 DNA sequence: TGTGCCAGCGCTAGCAGGGTCTACGAGCAGTACTTC. This chain uses TRBV28 with TRBJ2-7; D tentatively reads TRBD1 or TRBD2 (5 bases each). V gave up 8 bases and J gave up 3 bases, with 11 bases separating them. CDR1 MDHEN and CDR2 SYDVKM come from the germline V gene. There are 12 residues in the CDR3.

The genes are TRBV4-3 and TRBJ2-2; D gene ambiguous. V lost 4 bases to trimming and J lost 7 bases, with 13 bases between them. This CDR3 spans 14 amino acids. Germline V gene sequence: CDR1 LGHNA, CDR2 YSLEER. The CDR3 protein is CASSPGTADGELFF. Written as DNA, the CDR3 is TGCGCCAGCAGCCCGGGTACAGCAGACGGGGAGCTGTTTTTT.